This record concerns one T cell receptor (beta chain) sequence. The target of this receptor is not known. Base qualities are not provided; no much larger clone lies one nucleotide away. Library preparation was by the immunoSEQ multiplex PCR assay. Concerning the study's data processing: To diagnose cytomegalovirus status from the catalog of TCR beta chain sequences, a statistical classification framework was built. The clones in this table, taken by TCRdb from immuneACCESS, are in-frame only. Not every clone is retained; where verified, under half of the shortfall comes from an unresolved V gene, and the cause of the rest is unknown. D and trimming come from the DNA, and the V and J calls and clone size come from that table. Recorded for this sample are some 130,000 clones; approximately 82% of them occurred a single time. The ten largest account for roughly 27% of the sample. The donors belonged to the validation cohort of approximately 130 subjects, which was separate from the approximately 700-subject first cohort.

The data were taken from a study of cytomegalovirus exposure and HLA in healthy donors (TCRdb year 2017). About the investigation overall: According to a later analysis, the roughly 120 validation repertoires were produced on the same platform as the roughly 720 repertoires of the first cohort. The aim of the study was to test whether cataloging public T cell receptors could identify signatures of past pathogen exposure. A separate validation cohort of 100 to 150 different subjects was used in addition to the approximately 700-subject first cohort. To predict cytomegalovirus infection status, the study brought together high-throughput TCR immunosequencing, statistical association of individual TCRs with disease status, and machine learning. General study outcomes and caveats: Most TCR sequences were observed very rarely across donors, whereas some public TCRs were present in many individuals. The authors suggested that the approach could potentially be generalized to other disease states and immunological phenotypes. All 120 or so repertoires were used to score co-occurrence in the validation cohort in a later analysis, because that analysis had no HLA typing for the cohort. A few of the identified cytomegalovirus-associated TCR beta chains were confirmed in vitro to be specific for cytomegalovirus antigens. Subsequent analysis determined that TCRs grouped into clusters in the first cohort also showed a tendency toward co-occurrence across the roughly 110 validation repertoires, and approximately 93% of cluster scores exceeded 0. A total of roughly 160 TCR beta chains were listed by the study as associated with cytomegalovirus. In both the original and validation cohorts, the classifier was reported to diagnose cytomegalovirus status with high specificity and sensitivity.

Taken from the germline V gene, the CDR1 and CDR2 loops are MNHEY and SVGAGI. Trimmed from V: 8 bases; trimmed from J: 7 bases; junction bases lacking a gene match: 12. Inclusive of the bounding cysteine and phenylalanine, the CDR3 is 15 residues long. The retained sequence is limited to the CDR3, 45 bases, with the frame set at the first base. In this chain, TRBV6-5 is recombined with TRBJ2-2; 8 of the junction bases match TRBD1. The source of this sequence is a man aged 30 to 39 in good health and CMV-seropositive. Material for sequencing was PBMCs. CDR3 sequence: CASASQDRASGELFF. The nucleotide sequence is TGTGCCAGCGCATCCCAGGACAGGGCGAGCGGGGAGCTGTTTTTT.